Listed below are T cell receptor beta chains from one sample, sequenced in a study of blood T cell repertoires in COVID-19. Here immunoSEQ multiplex PCR was the method, and the copy in TCRdb shows in-frame clones only, minus some. The sample lists fewer than 350,000 clones; 86% were seen once. Sequencing was carried out using peripheral blood. These receptors came from a woman in her thirties with COVID-19, enrolled during active disease. Both conserved end residues are part of each CDR3. The D gene is left open where the match is weak. Clone size is shown for a subset of rows, as once, few, many or a class of expanded clone.

cdr3_aa: CASSVLAGDDNEQFF; cdr3_nt: TGTGCCAGCAGCGTACTAGCGGGGGACGACAATGAGCAGTTCTTC; clone_size: once; v_call: TRBV7-6; j_call: TRBJ2-1; cdr3_length: 15; d_call: TRBD2
cdr3_aa: CATSDSDGGNQPQHF; cdr3_nt: TGTGCCACCAGTGACAGTGACGGGGGAAATCAGCCCCAGCATTTT; clone_size: -; v_call: TRBV24-1; j_call: TRBJ1-5; cdr3_length: 15; d_call: -
cdr3_aa: CASSRDRTGSVYGYTF; cdr3_nt: TGCGCCAGCAGCCGAGATCGGACAGGCTCAGTCTATGGCTACACCTTC; clone_size: -; v_call: TRBV5-1; j_call: TRBJ1-2; cdr3_length: 16; d_call: TRBD1
cdr3_aa: CASSQHQQGLGEGYTF; cdr3_nt: TGCGCCAGCAGCCAGCATCAACAGGGGTTGGGTGAGGGCTACACCTTC; clone_size: -; v_call: TRBV4-1; j_call: TRBJ1-2; cdr3_length: 16; d_call: TRBD1
cdr3_aa: CASSLGGTGSFYEQYF; cdr3_nt: TGCGCCAGCAGCTTGGGGGGGACAGGATCCTTCTACGAGCAGTACTTC; clone_size: -; v_call: TRBV5-1; j_call: TRBJ2-7; cdr3_length: 16; d_call: TRBD1
cdr3_aa: CASSLTGFGANVLTF; cdr3_nt: TGTGCCAGTAGCCTGACAGGGTTCGGGGCCAACGTCCTGACTTTC; clone_size: -; v_call: TRBV19; j_call: TRBJ2-6; cdr3_length: 15; d_call: TRBD1
cdr3_aa: CASSSNRGQETQYF; cdr3_nt: TGTGCCAGCAGCTCGAACAGGGGACAAGAGACCCAGTACTTC; clone_size: few; v_call: TRBV7-2; j_call: TRBJ2-5; cdr3_length: 14; d_call: TRBD1
cdr3_aa: CASSRTGVPLHF; cdr3_nt: TGTGCCAGCAGTCGGACAGGGGTTCCCCTCCACTTT; clone_size: -; v_call: TRBV7-9; j_call: TRBJ1-6; cdr3_length: 12; d_call: TRBD1
cdr3_aa: CASSYSSGAQPQHF; cdr3_nt: TGTGCCAGCAGTTACTCTAGCGGGGCTCAGCCCCAGCATTTT; clone_size: -; v_call: TRBV6-5; j_call: TRBJ1-5; cdr3_length: 14; d_call: -
cdr3_aa: CASSSDTGGTQYF; cdr3_nt: TGTGCCAGCAGCTCAGACACGGGGGGGACCCAGTACTTC; clone_size: -; v_call: TRBV11-2; j_call: TRBJ2-5; cdr3_length: 13; d_call: TRBD2
cdr3_aa: CASSLDGFSTDTQYF; cdr3_nt: TGTGCCAGCAGCTTAGACGGGTTTAGCACAGATACGCAGTATTTT; clone_size: -; v_call: TRBV7-2; j_call: TRBJ2-3; cdr3_length: 15; d_call: -
cdr3_aa: CASSEGQHNSPLHF; cdr3_nt: TGTGCCAGCAGCGAAGGACAGCATAATTCACCCCTCCACTTT; clone_size: few; v_call: TRBV9; j_call: TRBJ1-6; cdr3_length: 14; d_call: -
cdr3_aa: CASSLGLAGAYNEQFF; cdr3_nt: TGTGCCAGCAGCCTGGGGCTAGCGGGGGCTTACAATGAGCAGTTCTTC; clone_size: -; v_call: TRBV7-9; j_call: TRBJ2-1; cdr3_length: 16; d_call: TRBD2
cdr3_aa: CASSLRAGLSYEQYF; cdr3_nt: TGTGCCAGCAGCTTGCGAGCGGGGTTATCCTACGAGCAGTACTTC; clone_size: -; v_call: TRBV11-3; j_call: TRBJ2-7; cdr3_length: 15; d_call: TRBD2
cdr3_aa: CASSKGRVAAFF; cdr3_nt: TGTGCCAGTAGTAAAGGGAGGGTTGCAGCTTTCTTT; clone_size: -; v_call: TRBV19; j_call: TRBJ1-1; cdr3_length: 12; d_call: -
cdr3_aa: CSARLAGSDTQYF; cdr3_nt: TGCAGCGCCCGACTAGCCGGGTCAGATACGCAGTATTTT; clone_size: once; v_call: TRBV29-1; j_call: TRBJ2-3; cdr3_length: 13; d_call: TRBD2
cdr3_aa: CASSLQGSEGYTF; cdr3_nt: TGTGCCAGCAGCCTACAGGGGTCGGAAGGCTACACCTTC; clone_size: -; v_call: TRBV7-9; j_call: TRBJ1-2; cdr3_length: 13; d_call: TRBD1
cdr3_aa: CASSQLEGASSGYTF; cdr3_nt: TGTGCCAGCAGCCAGCTCGAGGGGGCGTCGTCTGGCTACACCTTC; clone_size: -; v_call: TRBV14; j_call: TRBJ1-2; cdr3_length: 15; d_call: TRBD1
cdr3_aa: CASRDSETQYF; cdr3_nt: TGTGCCAGCAGAGATAGCGAGACCCAGTACTTC; clone_size: -; v_call: TRBV3-1/TRBV3-2; j_call: TRBJ2-5; cdr3_length: 11; d_call: -
cdr3_aa: CASSTLLAGSQETQYF; cdr3_nt: TGTGCCAGCAGCACGCTCCTAGCGGGATCCCAAGAGACCCAGTACTTC; clone_size: -; v_call: TRBV5-5; j_call: TRBJ2-5; cdr3_length: 16; d_call: TRBD2
cdr3_aa: CASSQGNGPTLEDGYTF; cdr3_nt: TGCGCCAGCAGCCAAGGAAACGGGCCTACCTTGGAGGATGGCTACACCTTC; clone_size: once; v_call: TRBV4-1; j_call: TRBJ1-2; cdr3_length: 17; d_call: -
cdr3_aa: CASSPRDREVGELFF; cdr3_nt: TGTGCCAGCTCACCAAGGGACAGAGAAGTCGGGGAGCTGTTTTTT; clone_size: -; v_call: TRBV18; j_call: TRBJ2-2; cdr3_length: 15; d_call: TRBD1
cdr3_aa: CAIRGGEWNQPQHF; cdr3_nt: TGTGCCATCCGAGGGGGGGAGTGGAATCAGCCCCAGCATTTT; clone_size: few; v_call: TRBV6-4; j_call: TRBJ1-5; cdr3_length: 14; d_call: -
cdr3_aa: CAWSVQRGGDGKNIQYF; cdr3_nt: TGTGCCTGGAGTGTACAGAGAGGGGGCGACGGCAAAAACATTCAGTACTTC; clone_size: -; v_call: TRBV30; j_call: TRBJ2-4; cdr3_length: 17; d_call: TRBD1
cdr3_aa: CASSWGGTGFEKLFF; cdr3_nt: TGTGCCAGCAGCTGGGGGGGGACAGGGTTCGAAAAACTGTTTTTT; clone_size: -; v_call: TRBV28; j_call: TRBJ1-4; cdr3_length: 15; d_call: TRBD1
cdr3_aa: CASSLVLETQYF; cdr3_nt: TGTGCCAGCAGCTTAGTCTTAGAGACCCAGTACTTC; clone_size: -; v_call: TRBV7-9; j_call: TRBJ2-5; cdr3_length: 12; d_call: -
cdr3_aa: CASSDGIDYGYTF; cdr3_nt: TGTGCCAGCAGTGACGGTATAGACTATGGCTACACCTTC; clone_size: -; v_call: TRBV2; j_call: TRBJ1-2; cdr3_length: 13; d_call: -
cdr3_aa: CASSPRGRGGEKLFF; cdr3_nt: TGTGCCAGCAGCCCTCGCGGGCGGGGTGGTGAAAAACTGTTTTTT; clone_size: -; v_call: TRBV5-6; j_call: TRBJ1-4; cdr3_length: 15; d_call: -
cdr3_aa: CASSLDVVREETQYF; cdr3_nt: TGTGCCAGCAGCTTGGACGTGGTGAGGGAAGAGACCCAGTACTTC; clone_size: -; v_call: TRBV5-4; j_call: TRBJ2-5; cdr3_length: 15; d_call: -
cdr3_aa: CASSYLGQGLGYEQYF; cdr3_nt: TGTGCCAGCAGTTACCTTGGACAGGGTCTTGGCTACGAGCAGTACTTC; clone_size: -; v_call: TRBV6-5; j_call: TRBJ2-7; cdr3_length: 16; d_call: TRBD1
cdr3_aa: CASSRDRELDTQYF; cdr3_nt: TGCGCCAGCAGCAGGGACAGGGAGTTAGATACGCAGTATTTT; clone_size: -; v_call: TRBV5-1; j_call: TRBJ2-3; cdr3_length: 14; d_call: TRBD1